This T cell receptor (beta chain) was recovered during a study of tumor T cells in aggressive B-cell lymphoma. The CDR3 loop spans 14 amino acids. Germline values: CDR1 LGHNT, CDR2 FRNRAP. Trimming left V 4 bases short and J 2 bases short, with 11 bases between. Generated by immunoSEQ multiplex PCR, the TCRdb table keeps only in-frame clones and is missing some. The sample contains about 3,900 clones, over 75% of which appear only once. This clone was recorded only once. Specimen: tumor tissue. This receptor was identified in an adult with diffuse large B cell lymphoma. The chain has TRBV12-5 and TRBJ2-5, with D tentatively TRBD1 (6 bases). The CDR3 here is CASGWWGQQETQYF. Written as DNA, the CDR3 is TGTGCTAGTGGTTGGTGGGGGCAACAAGAGACCCAGTACTTC.